This T cell receptor (beta chain) was sequenced for a study of blood T cell repertoires in COVID-19. About the research overall: Acute-phase and convalescent COVID-19 samples originated in the United States, Italy and Spain. The analysed material was cDNA or gDNA that came from T cells, B-cell-depleted T cells, or PBMCs.

Trimming removed 8 bases from V and 6 bases from J, with 12 bases in between. The CDR3 has 12 amino acids. Methods used by the authors: Quantification of nucleated cells was approximated via reference gene primer amplification. The assay was immunoSEQ multiplex PCR, and TCRdb's table has in-frame clones only and misses some. Clone size and the V and J calls come from that table; the DNA yielded D and trimming. Here the sample spans some 370,000 clones, approximately 88% being singletons. Sequenced: peripheral blood. The TCR was taken from a man aged 35-49 years with acute or convalescent COVID-19. V and J are TRBV12-3 or TRBV12-4 and TRBJ2-3, with D possibly matching TRBD2 (6 bases). This CDR3 reads CASRWRADTQYF. The CDR3 DNA reads TGTGCCAGCCGGTGGAGGGCGGATACGCAGTATTTT.